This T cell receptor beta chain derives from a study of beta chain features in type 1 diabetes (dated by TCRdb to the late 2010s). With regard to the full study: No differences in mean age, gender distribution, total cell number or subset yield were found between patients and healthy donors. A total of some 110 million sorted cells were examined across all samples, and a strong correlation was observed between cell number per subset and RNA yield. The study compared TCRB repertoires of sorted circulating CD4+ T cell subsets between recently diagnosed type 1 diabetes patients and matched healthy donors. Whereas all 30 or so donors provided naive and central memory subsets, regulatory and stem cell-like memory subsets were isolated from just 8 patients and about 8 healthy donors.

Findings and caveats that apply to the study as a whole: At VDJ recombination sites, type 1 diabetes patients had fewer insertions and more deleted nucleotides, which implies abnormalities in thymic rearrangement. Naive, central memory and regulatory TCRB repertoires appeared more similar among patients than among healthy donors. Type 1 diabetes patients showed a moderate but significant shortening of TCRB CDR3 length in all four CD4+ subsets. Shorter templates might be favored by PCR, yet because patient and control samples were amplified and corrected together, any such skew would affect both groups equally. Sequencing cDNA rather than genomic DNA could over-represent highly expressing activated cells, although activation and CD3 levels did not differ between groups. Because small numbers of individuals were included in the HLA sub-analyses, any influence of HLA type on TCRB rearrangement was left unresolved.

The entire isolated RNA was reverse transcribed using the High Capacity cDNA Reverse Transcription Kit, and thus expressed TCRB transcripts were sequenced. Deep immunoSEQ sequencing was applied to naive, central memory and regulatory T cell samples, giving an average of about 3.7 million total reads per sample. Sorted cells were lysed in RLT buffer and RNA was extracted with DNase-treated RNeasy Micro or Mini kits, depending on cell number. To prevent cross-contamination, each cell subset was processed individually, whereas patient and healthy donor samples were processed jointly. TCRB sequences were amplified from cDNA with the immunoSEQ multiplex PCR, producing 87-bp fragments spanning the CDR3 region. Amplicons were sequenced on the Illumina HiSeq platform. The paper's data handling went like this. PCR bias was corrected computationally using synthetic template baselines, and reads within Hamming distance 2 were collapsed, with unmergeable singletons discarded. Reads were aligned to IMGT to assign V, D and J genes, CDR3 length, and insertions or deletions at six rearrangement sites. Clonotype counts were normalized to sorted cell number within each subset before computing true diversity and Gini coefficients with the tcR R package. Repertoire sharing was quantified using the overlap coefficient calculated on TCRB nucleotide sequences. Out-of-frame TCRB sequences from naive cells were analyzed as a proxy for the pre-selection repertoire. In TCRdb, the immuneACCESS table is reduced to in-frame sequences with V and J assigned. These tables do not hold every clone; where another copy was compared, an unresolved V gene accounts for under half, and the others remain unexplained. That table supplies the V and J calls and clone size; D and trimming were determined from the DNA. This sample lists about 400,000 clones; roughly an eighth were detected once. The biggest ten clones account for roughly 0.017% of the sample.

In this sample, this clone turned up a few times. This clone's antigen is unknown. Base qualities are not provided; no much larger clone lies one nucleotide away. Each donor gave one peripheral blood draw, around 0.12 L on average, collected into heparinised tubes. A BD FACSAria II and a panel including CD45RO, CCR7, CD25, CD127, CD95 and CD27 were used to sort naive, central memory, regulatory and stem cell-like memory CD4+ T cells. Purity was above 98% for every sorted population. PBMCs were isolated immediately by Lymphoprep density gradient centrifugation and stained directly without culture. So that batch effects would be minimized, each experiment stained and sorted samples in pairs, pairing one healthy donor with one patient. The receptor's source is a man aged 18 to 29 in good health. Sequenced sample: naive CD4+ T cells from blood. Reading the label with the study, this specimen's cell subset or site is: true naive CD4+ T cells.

The CDR3 here reads CASSYPGNTEAFF. The sequence in DNA is TGTGCCAGCAGCTATCCCGGGAACACTGAAGCTTTCTTT. The chain is assembled from TRBV7-9 and TRBJ1-1; no D segment can be confidently identified. Spanning cysteine to phenylalanine, the CDR3 consists of 13 amino acids. Just the 39-base CDR3 DNA is kept, in frame starting at base 1. V is cut by 4 bases and J by 1 base, and the space between the germline ends is 7 bases. The germline V gene (reference sequence) supplies CDR1 SEHNR and CDR2 FQNEAQ.